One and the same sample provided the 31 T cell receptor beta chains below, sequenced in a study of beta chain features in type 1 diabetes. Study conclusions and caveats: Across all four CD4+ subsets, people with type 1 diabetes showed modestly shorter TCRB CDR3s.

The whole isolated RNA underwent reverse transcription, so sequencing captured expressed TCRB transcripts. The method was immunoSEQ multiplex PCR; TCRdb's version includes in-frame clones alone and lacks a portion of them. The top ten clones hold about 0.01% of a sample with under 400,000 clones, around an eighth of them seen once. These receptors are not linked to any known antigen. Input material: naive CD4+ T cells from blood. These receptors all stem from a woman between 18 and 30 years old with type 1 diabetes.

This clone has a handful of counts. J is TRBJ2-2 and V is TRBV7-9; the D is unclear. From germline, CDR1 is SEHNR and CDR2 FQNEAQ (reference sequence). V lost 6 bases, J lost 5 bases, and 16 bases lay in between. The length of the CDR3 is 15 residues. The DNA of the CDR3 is TGTGCCAGCAGGGCCGGGTCCGGGTGGACCGGGGAGCTGTTTTTT. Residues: CASRAGSGWTGELFF.

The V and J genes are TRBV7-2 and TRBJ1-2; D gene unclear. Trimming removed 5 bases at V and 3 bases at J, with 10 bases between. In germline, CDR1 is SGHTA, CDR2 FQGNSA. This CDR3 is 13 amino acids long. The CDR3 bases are TGTGCCAGCAGCGAGCGGGGTCACTATGGCTACACCTTC. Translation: CASSERGHYGYTF.

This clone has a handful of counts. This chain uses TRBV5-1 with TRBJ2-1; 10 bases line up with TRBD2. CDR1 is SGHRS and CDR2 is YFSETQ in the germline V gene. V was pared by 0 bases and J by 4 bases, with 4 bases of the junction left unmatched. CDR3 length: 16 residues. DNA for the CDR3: TGCGCCAGCAGCTTGGTTAGCGGGAGGAGTTACAATGAGCAGTTCTTC. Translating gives CASSLVSGRSYNEQFF.

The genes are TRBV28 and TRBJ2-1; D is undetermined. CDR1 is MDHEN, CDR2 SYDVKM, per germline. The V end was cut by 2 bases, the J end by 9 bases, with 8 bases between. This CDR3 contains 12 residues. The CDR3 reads CASSLRAREQFF. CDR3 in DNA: TGTGCCAGCAGTTTAAGAGCCCGTGAGCAGTTCTTC.

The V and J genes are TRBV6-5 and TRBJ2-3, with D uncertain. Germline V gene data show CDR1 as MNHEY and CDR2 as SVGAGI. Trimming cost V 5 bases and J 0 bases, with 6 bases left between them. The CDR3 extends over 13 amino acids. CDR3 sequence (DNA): TGTGCCAGCAGTCAAATTAGCACAGATACGCAGTATTTT. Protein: CASSQISTDTQYF.

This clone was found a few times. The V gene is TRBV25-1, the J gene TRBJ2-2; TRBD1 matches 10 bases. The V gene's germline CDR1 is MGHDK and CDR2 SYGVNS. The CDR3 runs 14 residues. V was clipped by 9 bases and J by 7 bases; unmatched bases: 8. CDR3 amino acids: CASLGQGGGGELFF. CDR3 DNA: TGTGCCAGTCTTGGACAGGGGGGAGGCGGGGAGCTGTTTTTT.

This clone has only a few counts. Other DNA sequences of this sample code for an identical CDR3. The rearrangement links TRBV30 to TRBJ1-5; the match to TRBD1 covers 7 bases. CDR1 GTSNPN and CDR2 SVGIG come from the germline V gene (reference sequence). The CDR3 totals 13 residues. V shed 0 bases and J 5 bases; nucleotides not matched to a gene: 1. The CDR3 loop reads CAWSVQGDQPQHF. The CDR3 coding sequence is TGTGCCTGGAGTGTCCAGGGGGATCAGCCCCAGCATTTT.

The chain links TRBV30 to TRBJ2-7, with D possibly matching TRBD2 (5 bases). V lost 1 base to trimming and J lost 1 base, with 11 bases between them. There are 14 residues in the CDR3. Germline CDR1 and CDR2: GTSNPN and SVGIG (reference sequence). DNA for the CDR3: TGTGCCTGGAGTGCCCGCGGGCCTTCCTACGAGCAGTACTTC. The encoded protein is CAWSARGPSYEQYF.

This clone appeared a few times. CDR3 in DNA: TGTGCCAGCAGCGTTTCCCTTAGCACAGATACGCAGTATTTT. It yields the protein CASSVSLSTDTQYF. V usage is TRBV9 and J usage is TRBJ2-3; the D is unclear. Trimming stripped 2 bases from V and 0 bases from J, with 7 bases between. Germline V gene data show CDR1 as SGDLS and CDR2 as YYNGEE. The CDR3 runs 14 residues.

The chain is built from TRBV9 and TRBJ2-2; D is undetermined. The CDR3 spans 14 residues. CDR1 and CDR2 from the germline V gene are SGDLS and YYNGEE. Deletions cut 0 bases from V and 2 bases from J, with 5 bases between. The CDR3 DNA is TGTGCCAGCAGCGTAGAGCTCAACACCGGGGAGCTGTTTTTT. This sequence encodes CASSVELNTGELFF.

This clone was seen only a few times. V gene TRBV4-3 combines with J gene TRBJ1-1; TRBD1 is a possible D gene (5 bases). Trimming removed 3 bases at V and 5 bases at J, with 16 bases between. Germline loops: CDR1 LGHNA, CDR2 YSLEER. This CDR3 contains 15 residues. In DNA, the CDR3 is TGCGCCAGCAGCCAGGCCTTTGGGGCGCGAACTGAAGCTTTCTTT. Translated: CASSQAFGARTEAFF.

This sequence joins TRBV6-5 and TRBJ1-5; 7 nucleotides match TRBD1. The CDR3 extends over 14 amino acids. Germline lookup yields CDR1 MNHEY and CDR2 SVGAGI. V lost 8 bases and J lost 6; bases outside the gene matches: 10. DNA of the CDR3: TGTGCCAGCTCCGAGGACAGGATTAGTCAGCCCCAGCATTTT. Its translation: CASSEDRISQPQHF.

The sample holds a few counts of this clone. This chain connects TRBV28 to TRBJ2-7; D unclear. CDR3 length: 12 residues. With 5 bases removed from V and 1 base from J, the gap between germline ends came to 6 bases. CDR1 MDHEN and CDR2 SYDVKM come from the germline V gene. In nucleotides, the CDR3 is TGTGCCAGCAGTCCAGGTTCCTACGAGCAGTACTTC. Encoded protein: CASSPGSYEQYF.

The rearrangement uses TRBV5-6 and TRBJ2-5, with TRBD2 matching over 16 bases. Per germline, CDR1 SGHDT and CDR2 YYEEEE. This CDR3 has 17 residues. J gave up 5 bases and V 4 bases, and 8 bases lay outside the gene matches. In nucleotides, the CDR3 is TGTGCCAGCAGCACGGGACTAGCGGGGGGGTTAGGGGAGACCCAGTACTTC. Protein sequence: CASSTGLAGGLGETQYF.

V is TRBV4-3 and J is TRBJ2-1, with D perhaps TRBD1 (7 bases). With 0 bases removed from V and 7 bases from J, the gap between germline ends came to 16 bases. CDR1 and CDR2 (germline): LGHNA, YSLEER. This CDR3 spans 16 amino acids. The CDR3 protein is CASSQEPPPGGNEQFF. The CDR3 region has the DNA TGCGCCAGCAGCCAAGAGCCCCCCCCAGGGGGGAATGAGCAGTTCTTC.

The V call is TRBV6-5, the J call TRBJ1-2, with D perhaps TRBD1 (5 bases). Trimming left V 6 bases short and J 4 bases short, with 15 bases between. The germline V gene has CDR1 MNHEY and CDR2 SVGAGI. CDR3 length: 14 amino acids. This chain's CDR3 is CASSDQTGAYGYTF. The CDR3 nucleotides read TGTGCCAGCAGCGATCAAACAGGAGCCTATGGCTACACCTTC.

The CDR3 nucleotides read TGTGCCAGCAGCTTTCGGGACTCCCCGGGGGGCGAGCAGTACTTC. This codes for CASSFRDSPGGEQYF. The chain uses TRBV11-2 and TRBJ2-7; 7 nucleotides match TRBD2. Trimming cost V 3 bases and J 6 bases; bases outside gene matches: 11. The CDR3 contains 15 residues. Germline V gene lookup returns CDR1 SGHAT and CDR2 FQNNGV. The whole variable domain, filled in from reference TRBV11-2 and TRBJ2-7, reads EAGVAQSPRYKIIEKRQSVAFWCNPISGHATLYWYQQILGQGPKLLIQFQNNGVVDDSQLPKDRFSAERLKGVDSTLKIQPAKLEDSAVYLCASSFRDSPGGEQYFGPGTRLTVT.

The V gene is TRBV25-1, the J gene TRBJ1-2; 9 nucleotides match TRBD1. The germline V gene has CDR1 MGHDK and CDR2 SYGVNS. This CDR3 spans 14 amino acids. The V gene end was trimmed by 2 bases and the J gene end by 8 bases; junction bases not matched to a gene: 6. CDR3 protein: CASSEGTGFGGYTF. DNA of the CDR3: TGTGCCAGCAGTGAAGGGACAGGGTTCGGGGGCTACACCTTC.

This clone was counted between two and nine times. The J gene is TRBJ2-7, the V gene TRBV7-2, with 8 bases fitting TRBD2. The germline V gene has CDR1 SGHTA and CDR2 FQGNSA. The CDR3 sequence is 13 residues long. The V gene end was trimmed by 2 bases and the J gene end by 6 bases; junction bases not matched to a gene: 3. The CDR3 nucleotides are TGTGCCAGCAGCTTAAATGCGGGGGGCGAGCAGTACTTC. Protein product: CASSLNAGGEQYF.

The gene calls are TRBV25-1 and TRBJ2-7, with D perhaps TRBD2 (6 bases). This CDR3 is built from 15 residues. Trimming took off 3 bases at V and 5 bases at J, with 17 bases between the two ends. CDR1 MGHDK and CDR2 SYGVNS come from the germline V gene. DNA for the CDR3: TGTGCCAGCAGTGAGGCACTCCGCGGCGGGGACGAGCAGTACTTC. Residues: CASSEALRGGDEQYF.

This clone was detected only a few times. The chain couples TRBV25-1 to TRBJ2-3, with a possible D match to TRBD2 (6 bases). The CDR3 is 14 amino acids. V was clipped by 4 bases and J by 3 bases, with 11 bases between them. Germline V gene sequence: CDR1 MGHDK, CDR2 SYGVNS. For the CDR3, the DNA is TGTGCCAGCAGTGTAGCAGGAGGGACAGATACGCAGTATTTT. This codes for CASSVAGGTDTQYF.

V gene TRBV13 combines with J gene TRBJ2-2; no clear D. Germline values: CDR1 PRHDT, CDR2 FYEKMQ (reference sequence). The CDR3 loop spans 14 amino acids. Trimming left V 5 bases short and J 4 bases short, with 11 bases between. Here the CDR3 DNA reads TGTGCCAGCAGCGCACCGGGTGTCACCGGGGAGCTGTTTTTT. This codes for CASSAPGVTGELFF.

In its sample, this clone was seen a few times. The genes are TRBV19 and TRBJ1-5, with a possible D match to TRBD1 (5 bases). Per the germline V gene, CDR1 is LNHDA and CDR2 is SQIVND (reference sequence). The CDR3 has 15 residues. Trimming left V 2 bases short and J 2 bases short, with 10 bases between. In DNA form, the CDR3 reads TGTGCCAGTAGTATACGCAGGGAGGGCAATCAGCCCCAGCATTTT. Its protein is CASSIRREGNQPQHF.

The CDR3 is CASSQADPSGGRETQYF. The CDR3 nucleotides read TGCGCCAGCAGCCAAGCCGACCCCTCTGGCGGGCGGGAGACCCAGTACTTC. The genes are TRBV4-3 and TRBJ2-5; the D gene is possibly TRBD2 (5 bases). CDR1 and CDR2 (germline): LGHNA, YSLEER. The CDR3 length is 17 residues. Trimming took off 1 base at V and 5 bases at J, with 20 bases between the two ends.

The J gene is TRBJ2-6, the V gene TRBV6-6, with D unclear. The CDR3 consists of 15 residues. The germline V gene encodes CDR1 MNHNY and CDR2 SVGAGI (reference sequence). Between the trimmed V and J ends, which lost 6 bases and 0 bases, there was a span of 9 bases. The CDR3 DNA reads TGTGCCAGCAGCCTAAAGAGCTCTGGGGCCAACGTCCTGACTTTC. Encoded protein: CASSLKSSGANVLTF.

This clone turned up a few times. DNA for the CDR3: TGTGCCAGCAAGATAAACCGGGAAAACTACGAGCAGTACTTC. As protein: CASKINRENYEQYF. The rearrangement joins TRBV7-2 to TRBJ2-7; maybe TRBD2 (5 bases). Germline V gene sequence: CDR1 SGHTA, CDR2 FQGNSA. This CDR3 region has 14 residues. The V end lost 7 bases, the J end lost 3 bases, and 16 bases lay between the germline ends.

The CDR3 loop reads CASLRDRYTGELFF. In DNA form, the CDR3 reads TGTGCCAGCCTCCGGGACAGGTACACCGGGGAGCTGTTTTTT. The J gene is TRBJ2-2, the V gene TRBV27; TRBD1 agrees at 8 bases. Per germline, CDR1 MNHEY and CDR2 SMNVEV (reference sequence). V shed 8 bases, J shed 3 bases, and the junction held 5 bases outside the gene matches. The CDR3 runs to 14 residues.

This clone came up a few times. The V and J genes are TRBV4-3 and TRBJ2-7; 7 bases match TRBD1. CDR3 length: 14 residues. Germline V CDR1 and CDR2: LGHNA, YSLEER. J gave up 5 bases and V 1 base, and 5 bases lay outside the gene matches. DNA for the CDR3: TGCGCCAGCAGCCAAGTGTCAGGGGGAGACGAGCAGTACTTC. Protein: CASSQVSGGDEQYF.

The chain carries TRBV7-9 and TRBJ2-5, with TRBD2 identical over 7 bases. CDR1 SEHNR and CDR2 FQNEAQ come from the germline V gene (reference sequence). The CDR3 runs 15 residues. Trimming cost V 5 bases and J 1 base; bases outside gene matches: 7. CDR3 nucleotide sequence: TGTGCCAGCAGCCTCGTTGGGAGGGGCCAAGAGACCCAGTACTTC. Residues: CASSLVGRGQETQYF.

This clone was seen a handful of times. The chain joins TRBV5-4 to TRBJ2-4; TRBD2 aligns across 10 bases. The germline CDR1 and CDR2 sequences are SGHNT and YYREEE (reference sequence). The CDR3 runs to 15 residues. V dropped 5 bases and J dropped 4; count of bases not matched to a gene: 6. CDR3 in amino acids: CASSYQLAGKNIQYF. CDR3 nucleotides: TGTGCCAGCAGTTATCAACTAGCGGGGAAAAACATTCAGTACTTC.

The CDR3 region has the DNA TGTGCCACCAGCAGAGATCCCCCCAGCTCTGGAAACACCATATATTTT. Amino acids: CATSRDPPSSGNTIYF. The chain joins TRBV15 to TRBJ1-3; D not certain. V was clipped by 0 bases and J by 0 bases, with 9 bases between them. CDR3 length: 16 residues. From germline, CDR1 is LNHNV and CDR2 YYDKDF (reference sequence). The whole variable domain, filled in from reference TRBV15 and TRBJ1-3, reads DAMVIQNPRYQVTQFGKPVTLSCSQTLNHNVMYWYQQKSSQAPKLLFHYYDKDFNNEADTPDNFQSRRPNTSFCFLDIRSPGLGDTAMYLCATSRDPPSSGNTIYFGEGSWLTVV.